The next 31 T cell receptor beta chains were all read from a single sample in a study of T cell responses to AZD1222 COVID-19 vaccine. Clones were sequenced by immunoSEQ multiplex PCR, and TCRdb holds only the in-frame ones, with some missing. The sample records around 180,000 clones, approximately 86% being singletons. The input for sequencing was peripheral blood, taken on day 0 of AZD1222 vaccination. The receptors here all came from an adult in good health.

The CDR3 here is CASSPFRDRGEKLFF. CDR3 sequence (DNA): TGTGCCAGTAGCCCTTTCCGGGACAGGGGTGAAAAACTGTTTTTT. This chain connects TRBV19 to TRBJ1-4, with TRBD1 identical over 10 bases. Germline values: CDR1 LNHDA, CDR2 SQIVND (reference sequence). CDR3 length equals 15 residues. V trimming: 6 bases; J trimming: 7 bases; junction bases outside the gene matches: 8. Full variable domain (remainder filled in from reference TRBV19 and TRBJ1-4): DGGITQSPKYLFRKEGQNVTLSCEQNLNHDAMYWYRQDPGQGLRLIYYSQIVNDFQKGDIAEGYSVSREKKESFPLTVTSAQKNPTAFYLCASSPFRDRGEKLFFGSGTQLSVL.

Of note for this clone: Other DNA sequences in this sample translate to the same CDR3. V is TRBV12-3 or TRBV12-4 and J is TRBJ2-5; D is ambiguous. This CDR3 has 11 residues. Trimming took 6 bases from V and 2 from J, leaving 4 bases between them. The DNA for the CDR3 is TGTGCCAGCAGCCGTCAAGAGACCCAGTACTTC. Protein sequence: CASSRQETQYF.

This clone was found once. V gene TRBV24-1 combines with J gene TRBJ2-2; 9 positions agree with TRBD1. Germline lookup yields CDR1 KGHDR and CDR2 SFDVKD. This CDR3 is 17 amino acids long. V was pared by 5 bases and J by 2 bases, with 8 bases of the junction left unmatched. In DNA form, the CDR3 reads TGTGCCACCAGTGGCCCCACAGGGGGCTACAACACCGGGGAGCTGTTTTTT. This gives the protein CATSGPTGGYNTGELFF.

The rearrangement links TRBV27 to TRBJ2-1; D is possibly TRBD1 (6 bases). Between the trimmed V and J ends, which lost 9 bases and 6 bases, there was a span of 9 bases. Per the germline V gene, CDR1 is MNHEY and CDR2 is SMNVEV (reference sequence). The CDR3 runs 11 residues. As DNA, the CDR3 is TGTGCCAGTCAGACAGGCAATGAGCAGTTCTTC. Its protein is CASQTGNEQFF.

The chain has TRBV7-8 and TRBJ1-5; tentative D call: TRBD1 (5 bases). With 0 bases removed from V and 6 bases from J, the gap between germline ends came to 12 bases. Germline V gene lookup returns CDR1 SGHVS and CDR2 FQNEAQ. The CDR3 length is 15 residues. The CDR3 reads CASSLAQGAAQPQHF. In DNA, the CDR3 is TGTGCCAGCAGCTTAGCCCAGGGAGCGGCTCAGCCCCAGCATTTT.

This clone was observed a few times. V is TRBV7-8 and J is TRBJ2-7, with TRBD1 matching over 7 bases. Germline assignment: CDR1 SGHVS and CDR2 FQNEAQ. The CDR3 has 15 amino acids. J lost 7 bases, V lost 1 base, and 10 bases had no gene match. CDR3 nucleotides: TGTGCCAGCAGCTTAGAAAGGGGGCAATTTGGGGAGCAGTACTTC. It specifies CASSLERGQFGEQYF.

This chain joins TRBV11-2 and TRBJ2-1, with D unresolved. Deletions cut 5 bases from V and 2 bases from J, with 13 bases between. This CDR3 has 15 residues. Per germline, CDR1 SGHAT and CDR2 FQNNGV. The CDR3 region is CASSRPWAPYNEQFF. Written as DNA, the CDR3 is TGTGCCAGCAGCCGCCCGTGGGCCCCCTACAATGAGCAGTTCTTC.

This CDR3 is CAWSVGHPQSTDTQYF. The DNA of the CDR3 is TGTGCCTGGAGTGTAGGGCACCCCCAAAGCACAGATACGCAGTATTTT. This sequence joins TRBV30 and TRBJ2-3; unclear D gene. Germline V gives CDR1 GTSNPN, CDR2 SVGIG (reference sequence). The CDR3 loop spans 16 amino acids. The germline V and J ends were trimmed by 0 bases and 0 bases, with 13 bases remaining between them.

This chain connects TRBV5-1 to TRBJ1-3; D remains unclear. Per the germline V gene, CDR1 is SGHRS and CDR2 is YFSETQ. The CDR3 consists of 15 residues. V lost 2 bases and J 0 bases, leaving 9 bases between the germline ends. The CDR3 DNA reads as TGCGCCAGCAGCTTATCTGGCAGCTCTGGAAACACCATATATTTT. It yields the protein CASSLSGSSGNTIYF.

The chain links TRBV6-5 to TRBJ2-1; D remains ambiguous. The CDR3 length is 13 residues. V was cut by 0 bases and J by 7 bases, with 7 bases left in between. Germline V gene sequence: CDR1 MNHEY, CDR2 SVGAGI. CDR3 sequence reads: CASSYSGLNEQFF. In DNA form, the CDR3 reads TGTGCCAGCAGTTACTCAGGGCTTAATGAGCAGTTCTTC.

The J gene is TRBJ2-1, the V gene TRBV29-1; the D call may be TRBD1 or TRBD2 (6 bases each). Germline assignment: CDR1 SQVTM and CDR2 ANQGSEA. The CDR3 is 15 amino acids. Trimming removed 6 bases at V and 5 bases at J, with 20 bases between. The DNA for the CDR3 is TGCAGCGTCAGAAAGGGGGGAATCTTAGACAATGAGCAGTTCTTC. It is translated as CSVRKGGILDNEQFF.

The rearrangement uses TRBV7-9 and TRBJ1-2; D call uncertain. Trimming shortened V by 5 bases and J by 8 bases, and 24 bases separated the two germline ends. The CDR3 loop spans 16 amino acids. The V gene's germline CDR1 is SEHNR and CDR2 FQNEAQ (reference sequence). CDR3 loop: CASSPPEARRTRGYTF. For the CDR3, the DNA is TGTGCCAGCAGCCCTCCTGAGGCCAGGCGAACCCGCGGCTACACCTTC.

The V and J genes are TRBV11-2 and TRBJ2-4; D unresolved. Germline CDR1 SGHAT, CDR2 FQNNGV. Trimming took off 2 bases at V and 6 bases at J, with 8 bases between the two ends. CDR3 size: 13 residues. DNA of the CDR3: TGTGCCAGCAGCTTAATCCCAGGAAACATTCAGTACTTC. Its translation is CASSLIPGNIQYF. Full variable domain (outside the CDR3, taken from reference TRBV11-2 and TRBJ2-4): EAGVAQSPRYKIIEKRQSVAFWCNPISGHATLYWYQQILGQGPKLLIQFQNNGVVDDSQLPKDRFSAERLKGVDSTLKIQPAKLEDSAVYLCASSLIPGNIQYFGAGTRLSVL.

This clone has a handful of counts. The chain carries TRBV4-3 and TRBJ1-3, with D maybe TRBD1 (5 bases). Germline-derived CDR1 and CDR2 are LGHNA and YSLEER. The CDR3 runs 15 residues. V lost 0 bases and J 8 bases, leaving 14 bases between the germline ends. CDR3 sequence (DNA): TGCGCCAGCAGCCAAGATCGGCAGGGCCGGGACACCATATATTTT. Translated, it gives CASSQDRQGRDTIYF.

This sequence joins TRBV30 and TRBJ1-6, with TRBD1 matching 8 bases. Trimming cost V 4 bases and J 8 bases; bases outside gene matches: 7. CDR3 length equals 14 residues. Germline CDR1 is GTSNPN and CDR2 is SVGIG (reference sequence). The CDR3 sequence is CAWNQGAPHSPLHF. The CDR3 DNA follows: TGTGCCTGGAATCAGGGGGCGCCCCATTCACCCCTCCACTTT.

As concerns this clone: A junction end diverges from the germline sequence, so it may reflect a read error. The chain employs TRBV19 and TRBJ1-5, with D unresolved. There are 16 residues in the CDR3. Germline CDR1 is LNHDA and CDR2 is SQIVND (reference sequence). The CDR3 spells CASSNLNGDFQRPQHF. Here the CDR3 DNA reads TGTGCCAGCAGTAACCTCAACGGGGATTTTCAGAGGCCCCAGCATTTT.

The count of this clone is one. This chain links TRBV7-9 with TRBJ2-7; D may be TRBD2 (6 bases). This CDR3 is built from 13 residues. V lost 3 bases and J lost 2, with 8 bases in between. The germline V gene encodes CDR1 SEHNR and CDR2 FQNEAQ (reference sequence). Here the CDR3 reads CASSFRGTYEQYF. CDR3 nucleotide sequence: TGTGCCAGCAGCTTTCGGGGGACCTACGAGCAGTACTTC. The entire variable domain, with the rest obtained from reference TRBV7-9 and TRBJ2-7, is as follows: DTGVSQNPRHKITKRGQNVTFRCDPISEHNRLYWYRQTLGQGPEFLTYFQNEAQLEKSRLLSDRFSAERPKGSFSTLEIQRTEQGDSAMYLCASSFRGTYEQYFGPGTRLTVT.

The V call is TRBV18, the J call TRBJ2-7; TRBD2 might be the D (6 bases). Germline loops: CDR1 KGHSH, CDR2 LQKENI. The CDR3 extends over 16 amino acids. The V and J ends lost 2 bases and 5 bases respectively, with 19 bases between them. This CDR3 reads CASSPVLTPGGDEQYF. The CDR3 DNA reads TGTGCCAGCTCACCAGTTCTTACACCCGGAGGGGACGAGCAGTACTTC.

There are a few counts of this clone. This chain joins TRBV5-4 and TRBJ2-7; possibly TRBD1 or TRBD2 for D (5 bases each). Trimming stripped 3 bases from V and 9 bases from J, with 13 bases between. The CDR3 consists of 12 residues. Looked up from germline, CDR1 is SGHNT and CDR2 is YYREEE (reference sequence). The CDR3 reads CASSSRGVRQYF. The DNA for the CDR3 is TGTGCCAGCAGCTCCCGGGGCGTCCGGCAGTACTTC.

The V and J genes are TRBV5-1 and TRBJ1-1; no firm D call. The germline V gene encodes CDR1 SGHRS and CDR2 YFSETQ. This CDR3 is built from 13 residues. V lost 6 bases to trimming and J lost 5 bases, with 14 bases between them. The DNA of the CDR3 is TGCGCCAGCACCGGACTGATTAGAACTGAAGCTTTCTTT. It is translated as CASTGLIRTEAFF.

The V gene is TRBV5-5, the J gene TRBJ1-4; D unclear. The CDR3 loop spans 11 amino acids. V was trimmed by 0 bases and J by 8 bases, leaving 2 bases between them. Germline CDR1 reads SGHKS; CDR2 reads YYEKEE (reference sequence). The CDR3 region has the DNA TGTGCCAGCAGCTTGGACGAAAAACTGTTTTTT. The encoded protein is CASSLDEKLFF.

The chain links TRBV4-2 to TRBJ1-6, with D hard to call. CDR3 length: 15 residues. V was clipped by 1 base and J by 6 bases, with 10 bases between them. Germline-derived CDR1 and CDR2 are LGHNA and YNFKEQ. CDR3 coding DNA: TGTGCCAGCAGCCAAGGGATAGGGAGTAATTCACCCCTCCACTTT. Its translation: CASSQGIGSNSPLHF.

The chain employs TRBV9 and TRBJ2-1; 9 bases are shared with TRBD2. The CDR3 consists of 18 residues. V shed 0 bases, J shed 0 bases, and the junction held 7 bases outside the gene matches. Germline CDR1 reads SGDLS; CDR2 reads YYNGEE. The CDR3 nucleotides are TGTGCCAGCAGCGTAGTCCCTAGCGGGACCCTCTCCTACAATGAGCAGTTCTTC. Encoded protein: CASSVVPSGTLSYNEQFF.

The CDR3 is CAISDTGQGSDTQYF. The CDR3 DNA follows: TGTGCCATCAGTGATACAGGTCAGGGATCAGATACGCAGTATTTT. This chain joins TRBV10-3 and TRBJ2-3, with a tentative D call TRBD1 (5 bases). Deletions cut 3 bases from V and 4 bases from J, with 14 bases between. The CDR3 sequence is 15 residues long. Per the germline V gene, CDR1 is ENHRY and CDR2 is SYGVKD.

The chain joins TRBV9 to TRBJ1-2, with 7 bases aligning to TRBD1. V trimming: 4 bases; J trimming: 4 bases; junction bases outside the gene matches: 7. This CDR3 has 14 amino acids. Germline V gene lookup returns CDR1 SGDLS and CDR2 YYNGEE. CDR3 nucleotide sequence: TGTGCCAGCAGCTCCAGGGGGTTCGGCTATGGCTACACCTTC. As protein: CASSSRGFGYGYTF.

The genes are TRBV21-1 and TRBJ2-7; the D call of TRBD1 is as the table states it, not checked on the DNA. TRBV21-1 is reported as a pseudogene. The CDR3 extends over 13 amino acids. DNA for the CDR3: TGTGCCAGCAGCAAGGCAGGTTCCTACGAGCAGTACTTC. This translates into CASSKAGSYEQYF.

The chain joins TRBV5-1 to TRBJ2-5, with 7 nucleotides matching TRBD1. Germline V gene sequence: CDR1 SGHRS, CDR2 YFSETQ. Trimming cost V 8 bases and J 2 bases; bases outside gene matches: 9. The CDR3 has 14 amino acids. CDR3 sequence: CASQRGTAQETQYF. The DNA of the CDR3 is TGCGCCAGTCAAAGGGGGACAGCGCAAGAGACCCAGTACTTC.

The rearrangement joins TRBV19 to TRBJ1-1; TRBD1 agrees at 7 bases. Germline assignment: CDR1 LNHDA and CDR2 SQIVND (reference sequence). The CDR3 is made up of 16 amino acids. Germline trimming cut 9 bases from V and 1 base from J; bases unmatched to any gene: 14. The CDR3 here is CASRGAGDEWNTEAFF. In nucleotides, the CDR3 is TGTGCCAGCAGGGGGGCAGGGGACGAATGGAACACTGAAGCTTTCTTT.

This clone was seen once. V is TRBV9 and J is TRBJ2-7; the D gene is possibly TRBD1 (7 bases). The V end lost 4 bases, the J end lost 1 base, and 24 bases lay between the germline ends. The germline V gene encodes CDR1 SGDLS and CDR2 YYNGEE. CDR3 length: 18 amino acids. The chain's CDR3 is CASSRLPEQGSGSYEQYF. The CDR3 region has the DNA TGTGCCAGCAGCCGACTCCCGGAACAGGGGAGCGGGTCCTACGAGCAGTACTTC.

The chain uses TRBV7-8 and TRBJ1-3; the D is unclear. The CDR3 has 14 amino acids. Germline CDR1 reads SGHVS; CDR2 reads FQNEAQ. V lost 1 base and J lost 0, with 4 bases in between. The CDR3 bases are TGTGCCAGCAGCTTAGGCAGCTCTGGAAACACCATATATTTT. It translates to CASSLGSSGNTIYF.

J is TRBJ2-5 and V is TRBV11-2, with 9 bases fitting TRBD2. This CDR3 has 16 amino acids. Germline assignment: CDR1 SGHAT and CDR2 FQNNGV. The trim removed 5 bases at V and 5 bases at J, leaving 12 bases unmatched. This CDR3 is CASSAGRRGGRETQYF. Here the CDR3 DNA reads TGTGCCAGCAGCGCCGGTCGGCGGGGGGGACGGGAGACCCAGTACTTC. Looking up the rest from reference TRBV11-2 and TRBJ2-5 gives the full variable domain: EAGVAQSPRYKIIEKRQSVAFWCNPISGHATLYWYQQILGQGPKLLIQFQNNGVVDDSQLPKDRFSAERLKGVDSTLKIQPAKLEDSAVYLCASSAGRRGGRETQYFGPGTRLLVL.